Shown below are 24 T cell receptor beta chains from a single sample sequenced in a study of blood T cells in healthy people across ages. Primers used in a second PCR of roughly 6 to 11 cycles were a sample-barcoded 5' primer and a J-beta primer mix. From the 5' RACE reads, TCRdb called clonotypes with MiXCR, one entry per CDR3 protein. The data show hundreds of thousands of distinct CDR3 sequences, with approximately 50% seen just once and under 35% held by the top ten. Material: blood. Receptor source: a woman in her fifties or sixties in good health.

This chain joins TRBV7-3 and TRBJ2-1; 9 positions agree with TRBD1. This CDR3 region has 14 residues. V was clipped by 5 bases and J by 9 bases; unmatched bases: 8. In germline, CDR1 is SGHTA, CDR2 FQGTGA. The CDR3 DNA follows: TGTGCCAGCAGCCCCGGGACAGGGATCAGTGAGCAGTTCTTC. Protein: CASSPGTGISEQFF.

The gene calls are TRBV6-1 and TRBJ2-1; TRBD1 is a possible D gene (5 bases). The closer fit of TRBJ2-7 to the DNA end suggests the J call may be wrong. CDR1 MNHNS and CDR2 SASEGT come from the germline V gene. There are 18 residues in the CDR3. CDR3 sequence: CASSEIRPDNRYYNEQYF. The CDR3 DNA follows: TGTGCCAGCAGTGAAATAAGGCCGGACAACCGGTACTACAATGAGCAGTACTTC.

The chain carries TRBV6-2 or TRBV6-3 and TRBJ2-7; 9 nucleotides match TRBD2. The CDR3 has 15 residues. Trimming cost V 6 bases and J 3 bases; bases outside gene matches: 9. The germline V gene encodes CDR1 MNHEY and CDR2 SVGEGT. CDR3 in amino acids: CASSRRTSVIYEQYF. The CDR3 region has the DNA TGTGCCAGCAGCCGCCGGACTAGCGTCATCTACGAGCAGTACTTC.

The genes are TRBV28 and TRBJ1-2, with D unresolved. Germline V gene lookup returns CDR1 MDHEN and CDR2 SYDVKM. The CDR3 runs 16 residues. V was pared by 3 bases and J by 2 bases, with 16 bases between. CDR3 region: CASSFPSDTLNYGYTF. The CDR3 coding sequence is TGTGCCAGCAGTTTCCCGTCCGACACCCTCAACTATGGCTACACCTTC.

This clonotype has just a few counts. This chain uses TRBV28 with TRBJ1-2; a weak D match, TRBD1 (5 bases). V lost 5 bases to trimming and J lost 5 bases, with 18 bases between them. This CDR3 has 15 amino acids. CDR1 and CDR2 (germline): MDHEN, SYDVKM. CDR3 nucleotide sequence: TGTGCCAGCAGTGATAGTCCGGGACTGAATTATGGCTACACCTTC. Its translation is CASSDSPGLNYGYTF.

There are a few counts of this clonotype. The chain is built from TRBV18 and TRBJ1-1, with a weak D call TRBD1 (6 bases). The germline V and J ends were trimmed by 4 bases and 7 bases, with 13 bases remaining between them. Germline values: CDR1 KGHSH, CDR2 LQKENI. The CDR3 loop spans 13 amino acids. CDR3 region: CASSLGRGGEAFF. In nucleotides, the CDR3 is TGTGCCAGCTCACTCGGCAGGGGAGGTGAAGCTTTCTTT.

The CDR3 protein is CASTPGLVSYNEQFF. CDR3 DNA sequence: TGTGCCAGCACCCCAGGACTAGTCTCCTACAATGAGCAGTTCTTC. The rearrangement uses TRBV2 and TRBJ2-1; 7 bases are shared with TRBD2. The V segment lost 7 bases and the J segment 0 bases; nucleotides outside the gene matches: 6. The V gene's germline CDR1 is SNHLY and CDR2 FYNNEI. This CDR3 has 15 amino acids.

This chain connects TRBV6-5 to TRBJ2-1, with 12 bases matching TRBD2. The germline gives CDR1 MNHEY, CDR2 SVGAGI. The length of the CDR3 is 13 residues. After removal of 6 bases from V and 7 bases from J, the junction contained 1 base not matched to a gene. CDR3 DNA: TGTGCCAGCAGCGGGACTAGCGGGAATGAGCAGTTCTTC. This gives the protein CASSGTSGNEQFF.

The V gene is TRBV5-6, the J gene TRBJ1-1, with 11 bases lining up with TRBD1. The CDR3 extends over 15 amino acids. The germline gives CDR1 SGHDT, CDR2 YYEEEE. V was pared by 7 bases and J by 4 bases, with 9 bases of the junction left unmatched. The CDR3 region is CASRPGQGDGTEAFF. Here the CDR3 DNA reads TGTGCCAGCCGACCGGGACAGGGGGATGGCACTGAAGCTTTCTTT.

V usage is TRBV4-3 and J usage is TRBJ2-1; TRBD2 matches 11 bases. This CDR3 comprises 17 residues. The J segment lost 2 bases and the V segment lost 3 bases, leaving 6 bases of the junction unmatched. CDR1 and CDR2 (germline): LGHNA, YSLEER. The DNA of the CDR3 is TGCGCCAGCAGCCAGGACGGGACTAGCGGTCCCTACAATGAGCAGTTCTTC. Translated, it gives CASSQDGTSGPYNEQFF.

This clonotype was detected a few times. The genes are TRBV28 and TRBJ2-5; 7 bases map to TRBD1. With the DNA end fitting TRBJ2-7 better, the J assignment may be wrong. In germline, CDR1 is MDHEN, CDR2 SYDVKM. The CDR3 runs to 14 residues. The CDR3 loop reads CASRPTGIPSEQYF. The CDR3 DNA reads as TGTGCCAGCAGACCGACAGGGATCCCCAGCGAGCAGTACTTC.

This chain joins TRBV9 and TRBJ2-1; D unresolved. The end of the DNA fits TRBJ2-7 better, so the J call may be wrong. Per germline, CDR1 SGDLS and CDR2 YYNGEE. The CDR3 is 14 amino acids. The CDR3 spells CASSPTSSYNEQYF. CDR3 coding DNA: TGTGCCAGCAGCCCCACGAGCTCCTACAATGAGCAGTACTTC.

This clonotype was seen more than once but under ten times. V is TRBV18 and J is TRBJ1-1; D is uncertain. V lost 1 base to trimming and J lost 1 base, with 7 bases between them. Germline V lookup: CDR1 KGHSH, CDR2 LQKENI. The CDR3 spans 14 residues. In DNA form, the CDR3 reads TGTGCCAGCTCACCACAGGGCCCGAACACTGAAGCTTTCTTT. Translating it yields CASSPQGPNTEAFF.

J is TRBJ2-1 and V is TRBV6-2 or TRBV6-3; 11 bases align to TRBD2. Looked up from germline, CDR1 is MNHEY and CDR2 is SVGEGT. CDR3 length: 14 residues. The V gene end was trimmed by 5 bases and the J gene end by 7 bases; junction bases not matched to a gene: 4. The DNA of the CDR3 is TGTGCCAGCAGTCGACTAGCGGGAACGAATGAGCAGTTCTTC. It yields the protein CASSRLAGTNEQFF.

The chain is built from TRBV11-2 and TRBJ2-7; 8 nucleotides match TRBD1. The ends lost 6 bases at V and 6 bases at J; junction bases unmatched: 10. CDR3 length equals 14 residues. CDR1 is SGHAT, CDR2 FQNNGV, per germline. CDR3 bases: TGTGCCAGCAGACCTTCTTCAGGGGGCGGCGAGCAGTACTTC. Residues: CASRPSSGGGEQYF.

The V and J genes are TRBV20-1 and TRBJ2-1, with TRBD2 identical over 7 bases. The CDR3 length is 14 residues. Losses at the gene ends were 3 bases for V and 10 bases for J; bases not matched to a gene: 12. The germline gives CDR1 DFQATT, CDR2 SNEGSKA (reference sequence). CDR3 coding DNA: TGCAGTGCTAGTATGGGGCTAGCGGCCTACGAGCAGTTCTTC. Translation: CSASMGLAAYEQFF.

The chain has TRBV12-3 or TRBV12-4 and TRBJ1-2; TRBD1 is a possible D gene (5 bases). Deletions cut 6 bases from V and 1 base from J, with 12 bases between. The CDR3 consists of 14 residues. CDR3 sequence: CASRRGGSNYGYTF. Here the CDR3 DNA reads TGTGCCAGCAGGAGGGGAGGCAGTAACTATGGCTACACCTTC.

V gene TRBV29-1 combines with J gene TRBJ2-7, with a tentative D call TRBD1 (6 bases). The tail of the sequence fits TRBJ2-5 better, so the J call may be wrong. The CDR3 is 15 amino acids. Germline V gene data show CDR1 as SQVTM and CDR2 as ANQGSEA. This CDR3 is CSASRPTGFRATQYF. The CDR3 DNA is TGCAGCGCGAGCAGGCCCACAGGGTTCCGAGCGACCCAGTACTTC.

In its sample, this clonotype was seen a few times. This chain links TRBV5-1 with TRBJ2-1; D call uncertain. V dropped 4 bases and J dropped 0 bases, with 14 bases sitting between them. This CDR3 comprises 16 residues. Germline V gene sequence: CDR1 SGHRS, CDR2 YFSETQ. CDR3 coding DNA: TGCGCCAGCAGCGGCTCAATAGCCGCCTCCTACAATGAGCAGTTCTTC. This gives the protein CASSGSIAASYNEQFF.

This clonotype came up a few times. The chain recombines TRBV11-2 with TRBJ2-3, with 9 bases identical to TRBD2. CDR3 size: 16 residues. Looked up from germline, CDR1 is SGHAT and CDR2 is FQNNGV. V lost 2 bases and J lost 1; bases outside the gene matches: 4. The DNA of the CDR3 is TGTGCCAGCAGCTTAATAGCGGGAGCAGGCACAGATACGCAGTATTTT. Translating it yields CASSLIAGAGTDTQYF.

This clonotype showed up just a few times. This chain uses TRBV18 with TRBJ2-6, with unresolved D. This CDR3 region has 16 residues. Between the trimmed V and J ends, which lost 0 bases and 3 bases, there was a span of 9 bases. Germline V gene lookup returns CDR1 KGHSH and CDR2 LQKENI. The CDR3 DNA reads TGTGCCAGCTCACCACCACAGATCCTTGGGGCCAACGTCCTGACTTTC. Encoded protein: CASSPPQILGANVLTF.

The chain's CDR3 is CASSPGRGQIETQYF. The CDR3 region has the DNA TGTGCCAGCAGCCCAGGCAGGGGACAGATTGAGACCCAGTACTTC. The chain carries TRBV11-2 and TRBJ2-5; TRBD1 aligns across 7 bases. V trimming: 5 bases; J trimming: 5 bases; junction bases outside the gene matches: 11. The CDR3 length is 15 residues. Germline V gives CDR1 SGHAT, CDR2 FQNNGV.

This clonotype was seen repeatedly, ten times or more. The V gene is TRBV14, the J gene TRBJ2-1; D call uncertain. The V gene lost 4 bases and the J gene lost 7 bases, with 8 bases spanning the gap. Germline values: CDR1 SGHDN, CDR2 FVKESK. The CDR3 sequence is 12 residues long. The CDR3 region has the DNA TGTGCCAGCAGCCGGGGTTGGAATGAGCAGTTCTTC. Protein product: CASSRGWNEQFF. The full variable domain, completed using reference TRBV14 and TRBJ2-1, is EAGVTQFPSHSVIEKGQTVTLRCDPISGHDNLYWYRRVMGKEIKFLLHFVKESKQDESGMPNNRFLAERTGGTYSTLKVQPAELEDSGVYFCASSRGWNEQFFGPGTRLTVL.

This clonotype was recorded many times. The rearrangement joins TRBV4-3 to TRBJ2-3; the D call may be TRBD1 or TRBD2 (7 bases each). Germline CDR1 reads LGHNA; CDR2 reads YSLEER. This CDR3 spans 14 amino acids. V lost 1 base to trimming and J lost 15 bases, with 20 bases between them. CDR3 sequence reads: CASSQGRTGGTTYF. The DNA for the CDR3 is TGCGCCAGCAGCCAAGGACGGACAGGAGGGACTACCTATTTT.